This T cell receptor (beta chain) was recovered during a study of blood T cell repertoires in COVID-19 (TCRdb year 2020). For context, the study as a whole: Samples from collaborators originated in the United States, Italy and Spain and spanned both the acute and convalescent phases of COVID-19. The material from the prospective study consisted of cDNA or gDNA derived from T cells, B-cell-depleted T cells, or PBMCs. The dataset comprised deeply sampled blood TCRbeta repertoires from subjects exposed to, actively infected with, or recovered from COVID-19. The repertoires were released in a freely available public database intended as a resource for research on the immune response to SARS-CoV-2. Samples were obtained from the ongoing ImmuneRACE study (first 160 participants) and from 1,254 subjects provided by 6 global collaborators. The sample metadata nearly always contained a de-identified subject ID, COVID-19 status, age in years and sex. Where available, HLA class I and class II types were taken from metadata supplied by the sample provider and were not determined by assay-based typing. On the study overall, not on this receptor specifically: The amount of clinical and demographic metadata varied by source and participant and was provided uncurated.

On this clone itself: The target of this receptor is not known. Base qualities are missing; no much larger clone stands one base away.

Enrolling through a virtual design, the prospective study's participants ranged in age from roughly 18 to 89 years and lived across 24 United States geographic areas. In the prospective study, participants were assigned to cohorts based on the clinical history participants reported in a screening survey and a study questionnaire. ImmuneRACE Cohort 3 recovered participants were defined by two consecutive negative NP/OP PCR tests, healthcare professional clearance, or symptom resolution. In the prospective study, whole blood, serum and a nasopharyngeal or oropharyngeal swab were collected from each participant by mobile phlebotomists. Additional blood draws and questionnaires over an approximately two-month period could optionally be provided by prospective study participants. Prospective study blood samples were shipped either frozen or at room temperature before DNA extraction. TCRbeta CDR3 regions were amplified from genomic DNA by means of the immunoSEQ Assay, a bias-controlled multiplex PCR. Under the source paper's analysis protocol: Within the assay, amplification of reference gene primers was used to estimate how many nucleated cells each sample contained. To quantify the absolute abundance of each unique TCRbeta CDR3 rearrangement, sequence reads were collapsed and filtered. For each sample, productive Simpson clonality was calculated as the square root of Simpson's diversity index over productive rearrangements. Imported from immuneACCESS, the table was reduced by TCRdb to in-frame sequences with V and J called. These copies leave out some clones; in studies compared against another copy, an unresolved V gene accounts for under half, and the cause of the remainder is not known. V, J and clone size were drawn from that table, and D and trimming were deduced from the DNA. This sample holds 200,000 to 250,000 clones; 82% were observed only once. The ten biggest clones cover about 3.2% of the sample.

Sequenced: PBMCs or T cells enriched from blood (not recorded which). This TCR derives from a woman aged 60-70 years who had recovered from COVID-19.

The CDR3 reads as follows: CASSSDIFNEKLFF. Read as DNA, the sequence is TGTGCCAGCAGCTCGGACATCTTTAATGAAAAACTGTTTTTT. This chain is built from TRBV5-4 and TRBJ1-4; the D segment could be TRBD1, given 5 matching bases. The CDR3, from cysteine to phenylalanine, totals 14 residues. The sequence is cut down to CDR3 DNA, 42 bases in frame from base 1. V is clipped by 3 bases and J by 4 bases, and the sequence between their germline boundaries is 10 bases long. The germline V gene (reference sequence) supplies CDR1 SGHNT and CDR2 YYREEE.